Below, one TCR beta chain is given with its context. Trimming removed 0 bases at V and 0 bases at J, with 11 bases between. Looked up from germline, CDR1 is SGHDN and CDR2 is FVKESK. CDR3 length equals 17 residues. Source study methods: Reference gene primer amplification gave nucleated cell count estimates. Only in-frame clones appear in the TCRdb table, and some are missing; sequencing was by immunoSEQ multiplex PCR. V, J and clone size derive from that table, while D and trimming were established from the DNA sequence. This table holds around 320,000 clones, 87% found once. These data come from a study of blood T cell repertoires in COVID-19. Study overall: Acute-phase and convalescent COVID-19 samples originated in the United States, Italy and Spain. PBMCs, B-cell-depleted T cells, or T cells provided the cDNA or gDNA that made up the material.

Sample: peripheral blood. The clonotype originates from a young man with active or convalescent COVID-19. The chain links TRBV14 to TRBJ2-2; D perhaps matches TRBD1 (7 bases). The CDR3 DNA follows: TGTGCCAGCAGCCAAGATCGGGGGACAGCGAACACCGGGGAGCTGTTTTTT. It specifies CASSQDRGTANTGELFF.